Detailed here is one T cell receptor beta chain. The germline V gene encodes CDR1 MRHNA and CDR2 SNTAGT. This CDR3 has 14 residues. V dropped 6 bases and J dropped 1 base, with 11 bases sitting between them. TCRdb keeps only in-frame clones here, not all; method: immunoSEQ multiplex PCR. The table lists about 73,000 clones, under 98% of them singletons. Thawed PBMCs were FACS-sorted into unstimulated CD4+CD25+CD127- regulatory T cells, CD4+CD25- non-regulatory cells, CD4 and CD8 cells. This sample was taken from a study of Tregs in tolerant kidney transplant recipients. This chain links TRBV6-4 with TRBJ2-3, with D tentatively TRBD2 (5 bases). The TCR sequence derives from a human donor who received a combined kidney and bone marrow transplant. This sample comprised CD4+ T cells from blood, obtained before the transplant. For the CDR3, the DNA is TGTGCCAGCAGCCAGGAGGATGGCACAGATACGCAGTATTTT. This codes for CASSQEDGTDTQYF.